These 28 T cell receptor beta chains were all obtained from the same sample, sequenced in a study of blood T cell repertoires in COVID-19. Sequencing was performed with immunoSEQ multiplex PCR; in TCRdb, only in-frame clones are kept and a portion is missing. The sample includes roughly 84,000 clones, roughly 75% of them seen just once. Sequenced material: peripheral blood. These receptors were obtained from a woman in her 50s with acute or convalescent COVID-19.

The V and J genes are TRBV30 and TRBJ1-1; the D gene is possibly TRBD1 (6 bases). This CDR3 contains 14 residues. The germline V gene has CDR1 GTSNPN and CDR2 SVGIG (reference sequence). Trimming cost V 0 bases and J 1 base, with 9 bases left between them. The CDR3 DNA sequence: TGTGCCTGGAGTGTACGGGGGGCGAACACTGAAGCTTTCTTT. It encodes CAWSVRGANTEAFF.

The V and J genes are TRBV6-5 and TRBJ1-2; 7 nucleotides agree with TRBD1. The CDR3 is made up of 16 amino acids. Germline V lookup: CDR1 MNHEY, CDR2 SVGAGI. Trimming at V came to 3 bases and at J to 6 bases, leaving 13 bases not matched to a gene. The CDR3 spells CASSYYRQGQGNGYTF. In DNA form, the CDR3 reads TGTGCCAGCAGTTATTACAGACAGGGCCAGGGCAATGGCTACACCTTC.

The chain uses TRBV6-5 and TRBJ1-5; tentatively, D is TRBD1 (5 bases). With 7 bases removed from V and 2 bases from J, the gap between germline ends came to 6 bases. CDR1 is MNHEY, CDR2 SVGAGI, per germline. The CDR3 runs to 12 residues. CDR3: CASKGGNQPQHF. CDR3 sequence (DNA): TGTGCCAGCAAAGGGGGCAATCAGCCCCAGCATTTT.

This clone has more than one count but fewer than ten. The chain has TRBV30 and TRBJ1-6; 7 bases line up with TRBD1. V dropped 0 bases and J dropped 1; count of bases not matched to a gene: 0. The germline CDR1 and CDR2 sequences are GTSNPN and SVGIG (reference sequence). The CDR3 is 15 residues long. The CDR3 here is CAWSVQGSYNSPLHF. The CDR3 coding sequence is TGTGCCTGGAGTGTACAGGGGTCCTATAATTCACCCCTCCACTTT.

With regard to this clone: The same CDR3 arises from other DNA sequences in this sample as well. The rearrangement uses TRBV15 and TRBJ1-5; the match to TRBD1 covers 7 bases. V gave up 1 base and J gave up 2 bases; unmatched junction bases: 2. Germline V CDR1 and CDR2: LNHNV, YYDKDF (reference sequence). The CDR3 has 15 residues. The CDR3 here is CATSRGTGGNQPQHF. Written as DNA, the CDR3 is TGTGCCACCAGCAGAGGAACAGGGGGCAATCAGCCCCAGCATTTT.

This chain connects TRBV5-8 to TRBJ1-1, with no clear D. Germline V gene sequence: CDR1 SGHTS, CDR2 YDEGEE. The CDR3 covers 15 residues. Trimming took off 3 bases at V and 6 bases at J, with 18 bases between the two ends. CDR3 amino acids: CASSYGGLSKAEAFF. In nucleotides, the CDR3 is TGTGCCAGCAGCTACGGCGGCCTTTCTAAGGCTGAAGCTTTCTTT.

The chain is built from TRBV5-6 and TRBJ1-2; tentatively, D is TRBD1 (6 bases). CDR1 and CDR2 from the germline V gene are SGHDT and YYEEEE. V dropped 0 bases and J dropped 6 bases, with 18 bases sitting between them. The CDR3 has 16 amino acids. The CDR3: CASSLARGLRSDGYTF. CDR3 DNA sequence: TGTGCCAGCAGCTTGGCCAGGGGATTACGTTCGGATGGCTACACCTTC.

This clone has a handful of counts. CDR3 region: CAWAGTGGNQPQHF. For the CDR3, the DNA is TGTGCCTGGGCCGGGACAGGGGGCAATCAGCCCCAGCATTTT. The rearrangement uses TRBV30 and TRBJ1-5, with 10 nucleotides matching TRBD1. There are 14 residues in the CDR3. Losses at the gene ends were 5 bases for V and 2 bases for J; bases not matched to a gene: 3. Germline V gives CDR1 GTSNPN, CDR2 SVGIG (reference sequence).

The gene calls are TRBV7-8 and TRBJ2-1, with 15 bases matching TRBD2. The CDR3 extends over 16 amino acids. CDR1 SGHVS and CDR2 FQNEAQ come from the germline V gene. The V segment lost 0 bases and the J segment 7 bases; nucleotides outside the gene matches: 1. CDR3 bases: TGTGCCAGCAGCTTAGCGGGACTAGCGGGGGGTAATGAGCAGTTCTTC. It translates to CASSLAGLAGGNEQFF.

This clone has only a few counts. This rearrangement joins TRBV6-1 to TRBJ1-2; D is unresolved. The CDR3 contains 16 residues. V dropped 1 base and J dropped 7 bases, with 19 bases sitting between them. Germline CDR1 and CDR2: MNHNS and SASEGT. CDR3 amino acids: CASSEVLGKVRRGYTF. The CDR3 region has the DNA TGTGCCAGCAGTGAAGTTCTGGGCAAGGTCAGGCGTGGCTACACCTTC.

In nucleotides, the CDR3 is TGTGCCAGCAGCGCGCGGACTAGCGGGGTGGGGGAGACCCAGTACTTC. Translated: CASSARTSGVGETQYF. The gene calls are TRBV5-4 and TRBJ2-5; TRBD2 aligns across 12 bases. Trimming took 4 bases from V and 5 from J; bases not matched to a gene: 9. This CDR3 is 16 amino acids long. From germline, CDR1 is SGHNT and CDR2 YYREEE (reference sequence).

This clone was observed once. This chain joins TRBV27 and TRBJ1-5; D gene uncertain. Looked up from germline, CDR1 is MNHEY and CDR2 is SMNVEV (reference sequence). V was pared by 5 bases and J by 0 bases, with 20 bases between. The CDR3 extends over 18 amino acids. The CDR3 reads CASSPVRPGLNSNQPQHF. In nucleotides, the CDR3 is TGTGCCAGCAGTCCCGTACGCCCAGGACTCAATAGCAATCAGCCCCAGCATTTT.

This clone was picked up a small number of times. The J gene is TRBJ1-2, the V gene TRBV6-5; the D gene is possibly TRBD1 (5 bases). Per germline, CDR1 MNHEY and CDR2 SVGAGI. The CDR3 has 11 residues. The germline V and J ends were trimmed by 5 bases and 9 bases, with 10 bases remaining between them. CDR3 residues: CASSPTDRYTF. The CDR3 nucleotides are TGTGCCAGCAGTCCGACAGACCGCTACACCTTC.

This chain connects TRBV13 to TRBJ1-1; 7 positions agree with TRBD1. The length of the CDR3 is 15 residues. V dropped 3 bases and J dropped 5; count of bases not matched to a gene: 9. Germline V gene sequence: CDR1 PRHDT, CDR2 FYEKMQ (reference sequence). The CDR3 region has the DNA TGTGCCAGCAGCTTGCCGACGACAGGGACTACTGAAGCTTTCTTT. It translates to CASSLPTTGTTEAFF.

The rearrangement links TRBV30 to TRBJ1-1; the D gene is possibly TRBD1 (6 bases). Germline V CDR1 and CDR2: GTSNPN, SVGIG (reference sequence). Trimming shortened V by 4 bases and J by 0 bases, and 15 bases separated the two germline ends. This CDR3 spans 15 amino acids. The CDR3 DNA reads TGTGCCTGGATAGGATTAAGGGGGATGAACACTGAAGCTTTCTTT. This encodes CAWIGLRGMNTEAFF. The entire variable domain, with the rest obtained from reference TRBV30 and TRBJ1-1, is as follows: SQTIHQWPATLVQPVGSPLSLECTVEGTSNPNLYWYRQAAGRGLQLLFYSVGIGQISSEVPQNLSASRPQDRQFILSSKKLLLSDSGFYLCAWIGLRGMNTEAFFGQGTRLTVV.

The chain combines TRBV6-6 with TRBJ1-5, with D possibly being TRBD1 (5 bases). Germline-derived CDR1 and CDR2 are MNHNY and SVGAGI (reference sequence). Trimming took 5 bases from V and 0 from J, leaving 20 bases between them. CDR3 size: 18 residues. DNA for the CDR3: TGTGCCAGCAGTCCAAGGGGCGAAACGGGTTATAGCAATCAGCCCCAGCATTTT. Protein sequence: CASSPRGETGYSNQPQHF.

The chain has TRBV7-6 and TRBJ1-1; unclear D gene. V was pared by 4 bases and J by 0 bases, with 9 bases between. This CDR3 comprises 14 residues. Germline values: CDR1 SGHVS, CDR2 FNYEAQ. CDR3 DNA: TGTGCCAGCAGCTCACAGCCTTTGAACACTGAAGCTTTCTTT. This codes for CASSSQPLNTEAFF.

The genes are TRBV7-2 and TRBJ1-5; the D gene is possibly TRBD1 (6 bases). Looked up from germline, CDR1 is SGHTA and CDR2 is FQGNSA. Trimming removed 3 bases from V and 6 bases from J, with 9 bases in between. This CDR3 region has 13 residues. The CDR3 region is CASSLDSPQPQHF. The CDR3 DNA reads TGTGCCAGCAGCTTGGACAGTCCTCAGCCCCAGCATTTT.

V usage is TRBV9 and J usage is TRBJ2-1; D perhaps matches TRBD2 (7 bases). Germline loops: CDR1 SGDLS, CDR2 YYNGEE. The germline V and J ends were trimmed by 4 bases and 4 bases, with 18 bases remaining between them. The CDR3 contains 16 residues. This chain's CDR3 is CASSPFRGAGYNEQFF. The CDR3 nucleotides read TGTGCCAGCAGCCCCTTTCGGGGGGCTGGGTACAATGAGCAGTTCTTC.

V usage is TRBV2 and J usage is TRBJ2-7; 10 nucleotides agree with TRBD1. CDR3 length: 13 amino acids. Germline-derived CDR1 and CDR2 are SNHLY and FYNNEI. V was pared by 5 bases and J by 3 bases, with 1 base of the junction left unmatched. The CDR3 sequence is CASSRDRGYEQYF. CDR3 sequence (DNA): TGTGCCAGCAGTCGGGACAGGGGCTACGAGCAGTACTTC.

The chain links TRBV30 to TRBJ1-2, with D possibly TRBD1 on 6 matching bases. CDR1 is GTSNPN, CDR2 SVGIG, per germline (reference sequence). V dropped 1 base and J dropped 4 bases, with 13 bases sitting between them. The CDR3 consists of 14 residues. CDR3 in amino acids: CAWSGGRSSYGYTF. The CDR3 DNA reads TGTGCCTGGAGTGGGGGGCGCAGTAGCTATGGCTACACCTTC.

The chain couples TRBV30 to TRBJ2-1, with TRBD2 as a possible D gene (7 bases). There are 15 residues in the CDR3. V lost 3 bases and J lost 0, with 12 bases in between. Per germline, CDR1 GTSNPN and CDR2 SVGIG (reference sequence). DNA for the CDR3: TGTGCCTGGAGAAAGGCGGGGGCCTCCTACAATGAGCAGTTCTTC. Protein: CAWRKAGASYNEQFF.

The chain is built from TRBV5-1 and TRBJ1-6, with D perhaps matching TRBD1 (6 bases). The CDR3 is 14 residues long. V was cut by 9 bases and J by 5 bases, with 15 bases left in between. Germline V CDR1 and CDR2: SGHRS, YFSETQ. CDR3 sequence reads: CATRTGINNSPLHF. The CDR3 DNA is TGCGCCACCAGAACAGGGATTAATAATTCACCCCTCCACTTT.

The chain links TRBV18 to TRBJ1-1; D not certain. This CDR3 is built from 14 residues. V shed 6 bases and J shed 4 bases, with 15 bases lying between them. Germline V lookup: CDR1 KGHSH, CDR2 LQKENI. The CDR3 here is CASSPSRGITEAFF. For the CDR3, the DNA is TGTGCCAGCTCCCCCTCCCGGGGAATCACTGAAGCTTTCTTT.

CDR3 nucleotides: TGTGCCAGCAGCCCTCCTAGCGGGGGGGCCTATGAGCAGTTCTTC. This sequence encodes CASSPPSGGAYEQFF. The chain employs TRBV9 and TRBJ2-1, with 12 positions matching TRBD2. Germline loops: CDR1 SGDLS, CDR2 YYNGEE. This CDR3 is 15 amino acids long. V shed 4 bases, J shed 8 bases, and the junction held 7 bases outside the gene matches. The variable domain in full, completed from reference TRBV9 and TRBJ2-1, reads DSGVTQTPKHLITATGQRVTLRCSPRSGDLSVYWYQQSLDQGLQFLIQYYNGEERAKGNILERFSAQQFPDLHSELNLSSLELGDSALYFCASSPPSGGAYEQFFGPGTRLTVL.

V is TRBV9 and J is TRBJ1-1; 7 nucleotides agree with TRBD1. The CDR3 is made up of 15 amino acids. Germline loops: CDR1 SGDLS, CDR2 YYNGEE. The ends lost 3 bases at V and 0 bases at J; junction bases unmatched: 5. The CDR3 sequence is CASSDRQGLNTEAFF. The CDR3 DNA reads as TGTGCCAGCAGCGATCGACAGGGCTTGAACACTGAAGCTTTCTTT.

The CDR3 sequence: CASSLSWRGAGTEAFF. The CDR3 region has the DNA TGTGCCAGCAGTTTATCGTGGAGGGGCGCGGGCACTGAAGCTTTCTTT. The chain combines TRBV27 with TRBJ1-1, with a weak D call TRBD1 (5 bases). Looked up from germline, CDR1 is MNHEY and CDR2 is SMNVEV (reference sequence). The CDR3 runs 16 residues. V was trimmed by 0 bases and J by 4 bases, leaving 15 bases between them.

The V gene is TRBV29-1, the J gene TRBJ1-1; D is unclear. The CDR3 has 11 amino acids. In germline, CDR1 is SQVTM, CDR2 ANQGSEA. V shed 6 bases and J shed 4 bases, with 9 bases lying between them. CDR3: CSVRGSTEAFF. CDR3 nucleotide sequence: TGCAGCGTCCGGGGAAGCACTGAAGCTTTCTTT.